The 24 T cell receptor beta chains given below trace back to one sample, sequenced in a study of blood T cell repertoires in COVID-19. TCRdb keeps only in-frame clones here, not all; method: immunoSEQ multiplex PCR. The sample carries some 96,000 clones, 80% to 90% recorded once. Sequencing was done on a sample of peripheral blood. Receptors were obtained from a human donor in a cohort sampled during active COVID-19.

The chain uses TRBV27 and TRBJ1-5, with D maybe TRBD1 (6 bases). Trimming stripped 6 bases from V and 3 bases from J, with 18 bases between. CDR1 MNHEY and CDR2 SMNVEV come from the germline V gene (reference sequence). CDR3 length equals 16 residues. The CDR3 spells CASSRGQPEFNQPQHF. Here the CDR3 DNA reads TGTGCCAGCAGCCGCGGACAGCCCGAATTCAATCAGCCCCAGCATTTT.

This sequence joins TRBV28 and TRBJ1-6, with 10 bases lining up with TRBD1. Losses at the gene ends were 4 bases for V and 7 bases for J; bases not matched to a gene: 4. Germline-derived CDR1 and CDR2 are MDHEN and SYDVKM. The CDR3 has 15 residues. CDR3 in amino acids: CASSSGQGNNSPLHF. In DNA form, the CDR3 reads TGTGCCAGCAGTTCGGGACAGGGGAACAATTCACCCCTCCACTTT.

This rearrangement joins TRBV7-6 to TRBJ2-2; 14 nucleotides match TRBD2. The CDR3 has 18 amino acids. After removal of 3 bases from V and 1 base from J, the junction contained 4 bases not matched to a gene. The germline gives CDR1 SGHVS, CDR2 FNYEAQ. CDR3 loop: CASSFRLAGGRNTGELFF. The CDR3 nucleotides read TGTGCCAGCAGCTTTAGACTAGCGGGAGGGAGGAACACCGGGGAGCTGTTTTTT. The full variable domain, rest sourced from reference TRBV7-6 and TRBJ2-2, is GAGVSQSPRYKVTKRGQDVALRCDPISGHVSLYWYRQALGQGPEFLTYFNYEAQQDKSGLPNDRFSAERPEGSISTLTIQRTEQRDSAMYRCASSFRLAGGRNTGELFFGEGSRLTVL.

The V call is TRBV20-1, the J call TRBJ2-1; TRBD2 matches 7 bases. Germline V gene lookup returns CDR1 DFQATT and CDR2 SNEGSKA (reference sequence). The CDR3 runs to 14 residues. Trimming cost V 3 bases and J 4 bases; bases outside gene matches: 6. The CDR3 loop is CSASRSSGYNEQFF. The CDR3 bases are TGCAGTGCTAGTCGGTCTAGCGGATACAATGAGCAGTTCTTC.

The chain employs TRBV5-1 and TRBJ2-1; 7 bases are shared with TRBD2. V dropped 0 bases and J dropped 6; count of bases not matched to a gene: 9. The CDR3 loop spans 16 amino acids. Germline V gives CDR1 SGHRS, CDR2 YFSETQ. CDR3 sequence reads: CASSLGLLRELNEQFF. The CDR3 DNA is TGCGCCAGCAGCTTGGGTCTTTTGCGGGAGCTCAATGAGCAGTTCTTC.

The chain recombines TRBV12-5 with TRBJ2-3, with TRBD1 identical over 7 bases. The CDR3 has 18 residues. Germline trimming cut 0 bases from V and 2 bases from J; bases unmatched to any gene: 11. CDR1 LGHNT and CDR2 FRNRAP come from the germline V gene. For the CDR3, the DNA is TGTGCTAGTGGTTTGGTACCCGACGGACAGGTCAACACAGATACGCAGTATTTT. Translation: CASGLVPDGQVNTDTQYF.

CDR3 nucleotide sequence: TGCGCCAGCAGCTTCAGCGGGGAGCTTTACGAGCAGTACTTC. The encoded protein is CASSFSGELYEQYF. This chain links TRBV5-1 with TRBJ2-7, with TRBD2 identical over 7 bases. The V gene end was trimmed by 2 bases and the J gene end by 4 bases; junction bases not matched to a gene: 6. The CDR3 length is 14 residues. Germline lookup yields CDR1 SGHRS and CDR2 YFSETQ.

V is TRBV5-3 and J is TRBJ2-7; TRBD2 matches 7 bases. TRBV5-3 is filed as an ORF, its function uncertain. J lost 3 bases, V lost 5 bases, and 8 bases had no gene match. The CDR3 is made up of 14 amino acids. This CDR3 is CARREERGSYEQYF. The CDR3 DNA follows: TGTGCCAGAAGGGAAGAACGCGGGAGCTACGAGCAGTACTTC.

The J gene is TRBJ1-2, the V gene TRBV24-1; 7 bases fit TRBD1. This CDR3 has 15 residues. V shed 3 bases, J shed 2 bases, and the junction held 5 bases outside the gene matches. The germline V gene encodes CDR1 KGHDR and CDR2 SFDVKD. The chain's CDR3 is CATSDKGRGNYGYTF. CDR3 bases: TGTGCCACCAGTGATAAGGGCAGGGGGAACTATGGCTACACCTTC.

The chain joins TRBV18 to TRBJ1-4, with a weak D call TRBD1 (6 bases). Germline V gene lookup returns CDR1 KGHSH and CDR2 LQKENI. Trimming removed 3 bases at V and 0 bases at J, with 14 bases between. The CDR3 contains 17 residues. The CDR3, as DNA: TGTGCCAGCTCACCCTTATCGGGGGGCACAACTAATGAAAAACTGTTTTTT. Protein product: CASSPLSGGTTNEKLFF.

This clone was counted a single time. The chain links TRBV27 to TRBJ1-1; 9 bases fit TRBD1. The CDR3 is 16 residues long. In germline, CDR1 is MNHEY, CDR2 SMNVEV (reference sequence). After removal of 2 bases from V and 4 bases from J, the junction contained 8 bases not matched to a gene. CDR3 protein: CASSLDRDRDFTEAFF. CDR3 coding DNA: TGTGCCAGCAGTTTAGACCGGGACAGGGATTTCACTGAAGCTTTCTTT.

V usage is TRBV12-2 and J usage is TRBJ2-1; TRBD2 is taken as the D call from the table, unchecked against the DNA. TRBV12-2 is a recognized pseudogene. CDR3 size: 19 residues. As DNA, the CDR3 is TGTGCAAGTCGCTCATCCCCCCTGAAGAGTAGCCCCCATCGTGTTGTGGAGTTCTTC. This gives the protein CASRSSPLKSSPHRVVEFF.

This clone came up a few times. The chain recombines TRBV4-2 with TRBJ1-6; 9 bases are shared with TRBD1. The CDR3 has 17 residues. J gave up 3 bases and V 1 base, and 4 bases lay outside the gene matches. Germline V gives CDR1 LGHNA, CDR2 YNFKEQ. CDR3 region: CASSQGTGEVYNSPLHF. The CDR3 DNA reads as TGTGCCAGCAGCCAAGGGACAGGGGAGGTCTATAATTCACCCCTCCACTTT.

The chain is built from TRBV6-1 and TRBJ2-5; D is possibly TRBD2 (6 bases). The germline gives CDR1 MNHNS, CDR2 SASEGT. The length of the CDR3 is 15 residues. Trimming left V 2 bases short and J 4 bases short, with 14 bases between. The CDR3 spells CASSELGLVGETQYF. The CDR3 coding sequence is TGTGCCAGCAGTGAACTGGGACTTGTCGGAGAGACCCAGTACTTC.

The chain couples TRBV7-2 to TRBJ1-2, with 11 bases fitting TRBD1. The CDR3 sequence is 13 residues long. The germline CDR1 and CDR2 sequences are SGHTA and FQGNSA. V was clipped by 9 bases and J by 7 bases; unmatched bases: 7. CDR3 protein: CARRWTGGIGYTF. The CDR3 bases are TGTGCCAGGAGGTGGACAGGGGGCATTGGCTACACCTTC.

Only a few counts were recorded for this clone. The V call is TRBV3-1 (or the pseudogene TRBV3-2), the J call TRBJ1-2; D unclear. V dropped 2 bases and J dropped 8 bases, with 9 bases sitting between them. Germline CDR1 reads LGHDT; CDR2 reads YNNKEL (reference sequence). The CDR3 covers 12 residues. As DNA, the CDR3 is TGTGCCAGCAGCCAAACGACAAGCGGCTACACCTTC. Amino acid sequence: CASSQTTSGYTF.

This clone was found once. This chain links TRBV27 with TRBJ2-7; D possibly corresponds to TRBD2 (6 bases). CDR3 size: 19 residues. Looked up from germline, CDR1 is MNHEY and CDR2 is SMNVEV (reference sequence). The V end lost 5 bases, the J end lost 3 bases, and 29 bases lay between the germline ends. Written as DNA, the CDR3 is TGTGCCAGCAGTCTAAAACCAACTCATCGCGGGACCCACCTCTACGAGCAGTACTTC. This codes for CASSLKPTHRGTHLYEQYF.

The chain employs TRBV6-1 and TRBJ1-5; D ambiguous. Per germline, CDR1 MNHNS and CDR2 SASEGT. The CDR3 loop spans 14 amino acids. The V end lost 1 base, the J end lost 5 bases, and 9 bases lay between the germline ends. CDR3 amino acids: CASSEGWGDQPQHF. The CDR3, as DNA: TGTGCCAGCAGTGAAGGGTGGGGAGATCAGCCCCAGCATTTT.

The chain recombines TRBV10-3 with TRBJ1-6, with 9 bases that match TRBD1. CDR1 and CDR2 from the germline V gene are ENHRY and SYGVKD. The CDR3 runs 15 residues. V dropped 4 bases and J dropped 7; count of bases not matched to a gene: 5. The CDR3 bases are TGTGCCATCAGTGGGGGGACAGGGATGAATTCACCCCTCCACTTT. It is translated as CAISGGTGMNSPLHF.

The CDR3 protein is CASSQTTGADTQYF. The CDR3 DNA follows: TGTGCCAGCAGCCAAACGACAGGGGCAGATACGCAGTATTTT. The chain employs TRBV5-4 and TRBJ2-3; 8 nucleotides match TRBD1. Trimming at V came to 4 bases and at J to 4 bases, leaving 5 bases not matched to a gene. Per the germline V gene, CDR1 is SGHNT and CDR2 is YYREEE (reference sequence). The CDR3 totals 14 residues.

Only one count was recorded for this clone. The J gene is TRBJ2-7, the V gene TRBV19; D is possibly TRBD2 (5 bases). Trimming removed 6 bases from V and 4 bases from J, with 16 bases in between. Germline V gene lookup returns CDR1 LNHDA and CDR2 SQIVND (reference sequence). The CDR3 loop spans 14 amino acids. As DNA, the CDR3 is TGTGCCAGTAGAACCACTGGAGGCAGTTACGAGCAGTACTTC. Its protein is CASRTTGGSYEQYF.

The rearrangement joins TRBV3-1 (or the pseudogene TRBV3-2) to TRBJ2-5; D might be TRBD2 (6 bases). Germline-derived CDR1 and CDR2 are LGHDT and YNNKEL (reference sequence). CDR3 length equals 15 residues. V lost 3 bases, J lost 4 bases, and 15 bases lay in between. For the CDR3, the DNA is TGTGCCAGCAGCCAGAGGACTAAGCTTGGAGAGACCCAGTACTTC. Its translation: CASSQRTKLGETQYF.

This chain uses TRBV10-3 with TRBJ2-2, with TRBD2 matching 10 bases. The germline gives CDR1 ENHRY, CDR2 SYGVKD. The CDR3 extends over 18 amino acids. The trim removed 3 bases at V and 1 base at J, leaving 8 bases unmatched. For the CDR3, the DNA is TGTGCCATCAGTGATTCTCTAGCGGGAGTCCTGAACACCGGGGAGCTGTTTTTT. It translates to CAISDSLAGVLNTGELFF.

J is TRBJ2-2 and V is TRBV11-1; D is possibly TRBD2 (5 bases). Looked up from germline, CDR1 is SGHAT and CDR2 is FQDESV (reference sequence). Trimming took off 1 base at V and 3 bases at J, with 9 bases between the two ends. This CDR3 contains 15 residues. The CDR3: CASSLVRDYTGELFF. The CDR3 DNA sequence: TGTGCCAGCAGCTTAGTACGGGATTACACCGGGGAGCTGTTTTTT.